Listed below are T cell receptor beta chains from one sample, sequenced in a study of blood T cell repertoires in COVID-19. Sequencing was performed with immunoSEQ multiplex PCR; in TCRdb, only in-frame clones are kept and a portion is missing. The sample lists about 210,000 clones, approximately 85% occurring once. Specimen: peripheral blood. Every receptor here comes from a woman aged 45-65 years with active or convalescent COVID-19. Each CDR3 is given with its conserved first and last residue. Size tells how often a clone was seen (once, few, many) or the class of an expanded clone, and some rows leave it out.

len | abundance | v_gene | CDR3aa
14 | - | TRBV28 | CASSLRQPNTEAFF
14 | once | TRBV30 | CAWTPGGGIGKLFF
14 | once | TRBV4-1 | CASSQLADQETQYF
13 | - | TRBV7-9 | CASSLRVESGYTF
16 | - | TRBV5-4 | CASSLGGLEGYNEQFF
19 | - | TRBV3-1/TRBV3-2 | CASSQRRGIGASGIETQYF
19 | - | TRBV5-6 | CASIRMGWTSGPSTDTQYF
13 | - | TRBV6-5 | CASSTGNWLGYTF
14 | - | TRBV29-1 | CSVLAGVNTGELFF
17 | - | TRBV15 | CATSRGAGTASTDTQYF
14 | few | TRBV7-9 | CASSPGQGAYEQYF
15 | - | TRBV6-1 | CASSESEWEDRPRDF
14 | - | TRBV10-3 | CAISGGSGSPEQYF
14 | - | TRBV28 | CASSAGSTYNEQFF
16 | - | TRBV3-1/TRBV3-2 | CASSHRTSGSYNEQFF
15 | - | TRBV10-1 | CASSPSGGAPDTQYF
14 | - | TRBV11-3 | CASSFGRTTDTQYF
14 | - | TRBV28 | CASRDSGQSEKLFF
14 | - | TRBV5-6 | CASSLPTGLSGYTF
16 | - | TRBV5-1 | CASSQGGAATNEKLFF
11 | - | TRBV7-8 | CASSSTSGYTF
14 | - | TRBV6-5 | CASSRDRVRQPQHF
15 | - | TRBV6-6 | CASRPGAGASHEQYF
14 | - | TRBV28 | CASRLQGRYNEQFF
15 | - | TRBV6-5 | CASSYSEGENSPLHF
14 | - | TRBV5-6 | CASSLFTSLNTIYF
15 | - | TRBV28 | CASSGAGGLRDEQYF
20 | - | TRBV5-1 | CASSLIRTSGKGANTGELFF
12 | - | TRBV5-4 | CASSLGLVGGTF
16 | - | TRBV6-1 | CASSVLWDTLNTEAFF
14 | - | TRBV5-1 | CASSPEGHTDTQYF
16 | - | TRBV3-1/TRBV3-2 | CASSSGGSFTYLRQYF
15 | - | TRBV18 | CASSTGGTGNSPLHF
15 | - | TRBV14 | CASSQETWGNTEAFF
13 | - | TRBV25-1 | CASSENRVGGYTF
13 | - | TRBV30 | CASSGSAAYGYTF
15 | - | TRBV2 | CASSKRVGGLHGYTF
17 | - | TRBV5-6 | CASSAVLSVAGQETQYF
17 | - | TRBV11-2 | CASSLVAPGGGSFGYTF
15 | - | TRBV10-3 | CAISEPVAGKDEQFF
18 | - | TRBV3-1/TRBV3-2 | CASSQDRGYPSSGNTIYF